This T cell receptor beta chain was obtained from a study of T-cell memory formation after mild COVID-19. Study-wide points: Certain responding clones were present in pre-infection memory, suggesting participation of cross-reactive memory.

TCRdb re-analysed the 5' RACE reads in MiXCR, keeping a single row per CDR3 protein. The sample contains 450,000 to 650,000 distinct CDR3 sequences, about 20% of which appear only once. CDR1 LGHNA and CDR2 YNFKEQ come from the germline V gene. V lost 7 bases and J 5 bases, leaving 14 bases between the germline ends. This CDR3 contains 14 residues. This clonotype was seen a few times. Its matching antigen is unknown. The V and J genes are TRBV4-2 and TRBJ2-2; D uncertain. Material: PBMCs or a T cell subset sorted from them (not recorded which). The TCR sequence derives from an adult woman who had mild COVID-19 (a few samples of this study predate the infection). Cell type and time point are not known. CDR3 amino acids: CASNSFRETGELFF. The CDR3 DNA sequence: TGTGCCAGCAACAGCTTTAGAGAGACCGGGGAGCTGTTTTTT.